This entry lists 14 T cell receptor beta chains sequenced from one sample in a study of shared clonotypes between healthy human individuals. Sequencing used immunoSEQ multiplex PCR; TCRdb keeps in-frame clones, though not all of them. Of roughly 490,000 clones in the sample, less than 80% were seen once. The specimen was PBMCs. These receptors originate from a woman in her forties in good health. Some clones in this sample may be carry-over from other donors' samples.

This chain links TRBV19 with TRBJ2-5, with TRBD2 matching over 7 bases. V gave up 5 bases and J gave up 5 bases; unmatched junction bases: 14. Germline CDR1 and CDR2: LNHDA and SQIVND (reference sequence). There are 16 residues in the CDR3. CDR3 sequence reads: CASSPRGRERSETQYF. The DNA of the CDR3 is TGTGCCAGTAGTCCCCGGGGGAGGGAGAGGTCGGAGACCCAGTACTTC.

This clone showed up just a few times. The junction departs from germline at one end; a sequencing error may be responsible. The V gene is TRBV5-1, the J gene TRBJ2-7; a possible D gene is TRBD2 (6 bases). The CDR3 is 15 amino acids. Germline V lookup: CDR1 SGHRS, CDR2 YFSETQ. This chain's CDR3 is CASKADGSGSSEQYF. CDR3 bases: TGCGCCAGCAAGGCTGACGGGAGTGGGTCCTCCGAGCAGTACTTC.

This chain joins TRBV30 and TRBJ1-2; 9 positions match TRBD1. The trim removed 2 bases at V and 6 bases at J, leaving 10 bases unmatched. The germline V gene encodes CDR1 GTSNPN and CDR2 SVGIG (reference sequence). This CDR3 comprises 15 residues. This CDR3 is CAWSTSQGAVNGYTF. DNA of the CDR3: TGTGCCTGGAGTACCTCACAGGGGGCGGTAAATGGCTACACCTTC.

The chain employs TRBV6-6 and TRBJ2-7; no definite D call. CDR1 and CDR2 from the germline V gene are MNHNY and SVGAGI (reference sequence). This CDR3 region has 12 residues. Trimming took off 0 bases at V and 2 bases at J, with 2 bases between the two ends. DNA of the CDR3: TGTGCCAGCAGTTACTCTACCTACGAGCAGTACTTC. Translation gives CASSYSTYEQYF.

V usage is TRBV5-1 and J usage is TRBJ2-1; 8 nucleotides match TRBD2. Germline lookup yields CDR1 SGHRS and CDR2 YFSETQ. Germline trimming cut 4 bases from V and 4 bases from J; bases unmatched to any gene: 7. This CDR3 spans 15 amino acids. CDR3 region: CASSAAGVEYNEQFF. CDR3 DNA: TGCGCCAGCAGCGCAGCGGGGGTAGAGTACAATGAGCAGTTCTTC.

The sample holds one count of this clone. The V and J genes are TRBV4-3 and TRBJ2-3; 10 nucleotides align to TRBD2. The V segment lost 0 bases and the J segment 0 bases; nucleotides outside the gene matches: 9. CDR1 LGHNA and CDR2 YSLEER come from the germline V gene. The CDR3 loop spans 19 amino acids. In nucleotides, the CDR3 is TGCGCCAGCAGCCAAGATTGGGCAAAGACTAGCGGGAGCACAGATACGCAGTATTTT. Translated, it gives CASSQDWAKTSGSTDTQYF.

There are a few counts of this clone. The genes are TRBV19 and TRBJ2-7; unclear D gene. The V end was cut by 3 bases, the J end by 10 bases, with 16 bases between. The CDR3 totals 13 residues. Germline values: CDR1 LNHDA, CDR2 SQIVND (reference sequence). The CDR3 region has the DNA TGTGCCAGTAGTATCCCTGGGATTTCGAATCAGTACTTC. As protein: CASSIPGISNQYF.

The V and J genes are TRBV5-1 and TRBJ2-3; no clear D. This CDR3 contains 16 residues. V was cut by 4 bases and J by 0 bases, with 15 bases left in between. Per the germline V gene, CDR1 is SGHRS and CDR2 is YFSETQ. This CDR3 reads CASSLEARRSTDTQYF. The CDR3 DNA is TGCGCCAGCAGCCTGGAAGCCAGAAGGAGCACAGATACGCAGTATTTT.

This clone was picked up one time. The genes are TRBV30 and TRBJ2-5, with TRBD1 identical over 9 bases. This CDR3 is built from 14 residues. With 6 bases clipped from V and 5 bases from J, the junction kept 10 bases outside the gene matches. CDR1 GTSNPN and CDR2 SVGIG come from the germline V gene (reference sequence). Here the CDR3 DNA reads TGTGCCTGCAAGCCCCTCGACAGGGGGGAGACCCAGTACTTC. Translating it yields CACKPLDRGETQYF.

This clone was seen repeatedly, ten times or more. The chain couples TRBV1 to TRBJ2-4; TRBD2, the table's D call, was not compared with the DNA. TRBV1 is an annotated pseudogene. CDR3 length: 15 residues. CDR3 in amino acids: CTSSQDEFLWNIQYF. In nucleotides, the CDR3 is TGCACCAGCAGCCAAGACGAGTTTTTGTGGAACATTCAGTACTTC.

This clone appeared once. V usage is TRBV2 and J usage is TRBJ2-7; D perhaps matches TRBD2 (6 bases). Trimming took 6 bases from V and 5 from J, leaving 14 bases between them. The CDR3 has 13 amino acids. Per germline, CDR1 SNHLY and CDR2 FYNNEI. DNA of the CDR3: TGTGCCAGCAGCGGGAGAGGGAGGAACGAGCAGTACTTC. Its protein product is CASSGRGRNEQYF.

Many counts were recorded for this clone. J is TRBJ2-5 and V is TRBV6-1; 13 nucleotides agree with TRBD2. The end of the DNA fits TRBJ2-7 better, so the J call may be wrong. The V gene's germline CDR1 is MNHNS and CDR2 SASEGT. CDR3 size: 14 residues. In DNA, the CDR3 is TGTGCCAGCAGTCGACTAGCGGGAGGCTACGAGCAGTACTTC. Translation gives CASSRLAGGYEQYF.

This clone was counted a few times. The chain links TRBV7-9 to TRBJ2-7, with no clear D. Germline V CDR1 and CDR2: SEHNR, FQNEAQ (reference sequence). This CDR3 is 14 amino acids long. The ends were cut back, 7 bases at V and 1 base at J, with 14 bases in the middle. CDR3 in DNA: TGTGCCAGCACCCCCCGTGGGCTGTCCTACGAGCAGTACTTC. Its translation: CASTPRGLSYEQYF.

The CDR3 here is CAWRSRGRETQYF. In DNA form, the CDR3 reads TGTGCCTGGCGGTCCCGGGGGCGAGAGACCCAGTACTTC. V usage is TRBV30 and J usage is TRBJ2-5; D might be TRBD1 or TRBD2, each matching 6 bases. CDR3 length: 13 amino acids. V was trimmed by 5 bases and J by 4 bases, leaving 14 bases between them. Germline-derived CDR1 and CDR2 are GTSNPN and SVGIG (reference sequence).